The entry below describes one TCR beta chain. The antigen is not known. Per germline, CDR1 SGHTA and CDR2 FQGTGA. Trimming at V came to 4 bases and at J to 4 bases, leaving 2 bases not matched to a gene. This CDR3 has 14 amino acids. At collection, donors were nominally healthy, but unrecorded immune exposures were probable. This sample is part of a study of cytomegalovirus exposure and HLA in healthy donors. Study conclusions and caveats: Cytomegalovirus association was assigned to about 150 TCR beta chains. Later analysis showed TCR association rates varying by HLA locus, highest for DRB1 and lowest for HLA-C.

The study ran its PCR with 60 Vbeta and 13 Jbeta primers. The assay was immunoSEQ multiplex PCR, and TCRdb's table has in-frame clones only and misses some. The sample yields 80,000 to 100,000 clones, around 77% seen once. The source is a man aged 50 or older in good health and CMV-seropositive. The V gene is TRBV7-3, the J gene TRBJ2-1; 9 bases align to TRBD1. Sequencing used PBMCs. CDR3 DNA: TGTGCCAGCAGCTACGGGACAGGGTACAATGAGCAGTTCTTC. Translating it yields CASSYGTGYNEQFF. The whole variable domain, remainder taken from reference TRBV7-3 and TRBJ2-1, is GAGVSQTPSNKVTEKGKYVELRCDPISGHTALYWYRQSLGQGPEFLIYFQGTGAADDSGLPNDRFFAVRPEGSVSTLKIQRTERGDSAVYLCASSYGTGYNEQFFGPGTRLTVL.